Sequencing of this T cell receptor beta chain was carried out in a study of shared clonotypes between healthy human individuals. Study conclusions and caveats: A generally larger estimated richness was seen in naive subsets than in memory subsets. Around 5% was the fraction of naive CD4 clonotypes found shared across a few donors.

TCRdb keeps only in-frame clones here, not all; method: immunoSEQ multiplex PCR. Of 2,500,000 or so clones in the sample, 80% to 95% were seen once. Those who donated, Caucasian adults without exception, all lived in Nashville, Tennessee. This CDR3 has 15 amino acids. From germline, CDR1 is SSHAT and CDR2 FNYEAQ (reference sequence). The V and J ends lost 5 bases and 3 bases respectively, with 16 bases between them. A word on this clone: What it binds is not known.

Material for sequencing was naive CD4+ T cells from PBMCs. Subset of the sample: CD45RA+ positively selected. This clonotype was sampled from a man in his late teens or twenties in good health. Some clones in this sample may be carry-over from other donors' samples. The chain uses TRBV7-7 and TRBJ2-5; weak D call: TRBD2 (6 bases). The CDR3 region has the DNA TGTGCCAGCAGCACCCGGGGGTCGGGGGAAGAGACCCAGTACTTC. It yields the protein CASSTRGSGEETQYF. The full variable domain, in which reference TRBV7-7 and TRBJ2-5 provide the parts outside the CDR3, is GAGVSQSPRYKVTKRGQDVTLRCDPISSHATLYWYQQALGQGPEFLTYFNYEAQPDKSGLPSDRFSAERPEGSISTLTIQRTEQRDSAMYRCASSTRGSGEETQYFGPGTRLLVL.